This TCR beta chain was sequenced for a study of T cells in Graves' hyperthyroidism and ophthalmopathy. Study findings and constraints: Model output signaled ophthalmopathy a median around 5.9 months ahead of onset.

Amplified regions were TCR beta CDR3 sequences from RNA transcripts. Researchers ran a first-round RT-PCR on the TCR CDR3 using the HTBI primer set. MiXCR, applied by TCRdb to the multiplex PCR reads, yields one record per CDR3 protein. In the table there are roughly 380,000 distinct CDR3 sequences, approximately 15% of which are singletons. The germline CDR1 and CDR2 sequences are MGHRA and YSYEKL. The trim removed 2 bases at V and 2 bases at J, leaving 9 bases unmatched. The CDR3 totals 17 residues. The table lists this clonotype with a few counts. Its antigen remains unknown. For Graves' hyperthyroidism to be stable, ophthalmopathy could not progress within 18 months. The diagnostic basis comprised clinical symptoms, serum thyroxine and TRAb, thyroid ultrasound and orbital computed tomography.

J is TRBJ2-3 and V is TRBV4-1; 8 bases are shared with TRBD2. The TCR was taken from a woman aged 55-75 years with Graves' hyperthyroidism. The specimen was blood. The chain's CDR3 is CASSQRAPGGNTDTQYF. The DNA for the CDR3 is TGCGCCAGCAGCCAACGTGCCCCGGGAGGGAACACAGATACGCAGTATTTT.